Here is one T cell receptor (beta chain) with its context. The data stem from a study of blood T cell repertoires in COVID-19. At the level of the study: The samples span acute and convalescent COVID-19 from the United States, Italy and Spain. Sources were T cells, B-cell-depleted T cells, or PBMCs; the material itself was cDNA or gDNA.

From germline, CDR1 is SGHRS and CDR2 YFSETQ. J gave up 6 bases and V 0 bases, and 7 bases lay outside the gene matches. The CDR3 totals 17 residues. Per the original data handling: Amplified reference gene primers provided the basis for estimating nucleated cell counts. Generated by immunoSEQ multiplex PCR, the TCRdb table keeps only in-frame clones and is missing some. From that table come the V and J calls and clone size; the DNA was used to work out D and trimming. The sample holds 350,000 to 450,000 clones, roughly nine tenths seen once. The sequencing sample was made of peripheral blood. This chain uses TRBV5-1 with TRBJ1-6, with 9 bases identical to TRBD1. This TCR was sampled from a man aged 35 to 55 with acute or convalescent COVID-19. The CDR3 nucleotides read TGCGCCAGCAGCTTGGGGCCCACAGGGGGCTTTAATTCACCCCTCCACTTT. The encoded protein is CASSLGPTGGFNSPLHF.